Shown below are 9 T cell receptor beta chains from a single sample sequenced in a study of T-cell reconstitution after alpha-beta-depleted transplantation in children. The library targeted TCRbeta and was prepared with unique molecular identifiers. TCRdb re-derived calls from the PCR reads in MiXCR, one entry per CDR3 protein. The data contain about 200,000 distinct CDR3 sequences, around 9.2% of them singletons. This material consisted of PBMCs, mostly from graft donor cells, taken 360 days after TCRalphabeta/CD19-depleted stem cell transplant. Receptors originate from a male patient aged 2-15 years who had a stem cell transplant for acute myeloid leukemia, so the T cells may come from the graft donor.

This clonotype was observed a handful of times. The chain combines TRBV20-1 with TRBJ2-3; D might be TRBD2 (6 bases). There are 13 residues in the CDR3. V lost 6 bases, J lost 0 bases, and 10 bases lay in between. Germline V gives CDR1 DFQATT, CDR2 SNEGSKA (reference sequence). The CDR3 reads CSAPSGSTDTQYF. The CDR3 region has the DNA TGCAGTGCCCCGAGCGGGAGCACAGATACGCAGTATTTT.

This clonotype showed up many times. The chain recombines TRBV7-3 with TRBJ2-1; 8 nucleotides line up with TRBD2. The CDR3 runs 16 residues. V was pared by 1 base and J by 8 bases, with 10 bases of the junction left unmatched. Germline V gene sequence: CDR1 SGHTA, CDR2 FQGTGA. CDR3 region: CASSLIGTSRSDEQFF. For the CDR3, the DNA is TGTGCCAGCAGCTTAATCGGGACTAGTCGGTCGGATGAGCAGTTCTTC.

This clonotype was counted at least ten times. The V and J genes are TRBV6-1 and TRBJ1-3, with D perhaps matching TRBD1 (5 bases). Deletions cut 6 bases from V and 0 bases from J, with 9 bases between. This CDR3 has 14 residues. Germline CDR1 reads MNHNS; CDR2 reads SASEGT. For the CDR3, the DNA is TGTGCCAGCAGAAGAGACAGCTCTGGAAACACCATATATTTT. It yields the protein CASRRDSSGNTIYF.

There are many counts of this clonotype. The rearrangement links TRBV12-3 or TRBV12-4 to TRBJ2-3; 8 bases fit TRBD2. The length of the CDR3 is 13 residues. With 6 bases clipped from V and 4 bases from J, the junction kept 3 bases outside the gene matches. CDR3 region: CASSRTSSDTQYF. DNA of the CDR3: TGTGCCAGCAGCAGGACTAGCTCAGATACGCAGTATTTT.

The table lists this clonotype with many counts. The chain uses TRBV7-2 and TRBJ2-1; 12 positions match TRBD2. The germline gives CDR1 SGHTA, CDR2 FQGNSA. Trimming at V came to 7 bases and at J to 4 bases, leaving 5 bases not matched to a gene. The CDR3 runs to 15 residues. The CDR3 DNA sequence: TGTGCCAGCACCCAAGGACTAGCGGGGTACAATGAGCAGTTCTTC. Amino acid sequence: CASTQGLAGYNEQFF.

The sample holds a few counts of this clonotype. This chain uses TRBV2 with TRBJ2-3; 12 bases line up with TRBD2. CDR3 length: 16 amino acids. With V trimmed by 6 bases and J by 8 bases, 12 bases remained unmatched. The germline gives CDR1 SNHLY, CDR2 FYNNEI. This CDR3 reads CASSPWASGGAPTQYF. The CDR3 nucleotides are TGTGCCAGCAGCCCCTGGGCTAGCGGGGGGGCCCCTACGCAGTATTTT.

The chain combines TRBV20-1 with TRBJ1-1; unclear D gene. CDR3 length: 12 amino acids. The V gene's germline CDR1 is DFQATT and CDR2 SNEGSKA (reference sequence). V was trimmed by 7 bases and J by 4 bases, leaving 13 bases between them. The CDR3, as DNA: TGCAGTGTAAGTCCTTGGGGCACTGAAGCTTTCTTT. Translation gives CSVSPWGTEAFF.

The CDR3 region has the DNA TGTGCCAGCAGTTTTACCTGGGGAGAAACTAATGAAAAACTGTTTTTT. Translation: CASSFTWGETNEKLFF. The J gene is TRBJ1-4, the V gene TRBV12-3 or TRBV12-4; D gene uncertain. V was cut by 3 bases and J by 1 base, with 12 bases left in between. The CDR3 has 16 amino acids.

This clonotype occurred many times. CDR3 in amino acids: CASTPRRLRDNYGYTF. CDR3 DNA sequence: TGTGCCAGCACCCCAAGGAGGTTGAGGGATAACTATGGCTACACCTTC. The V gene is TRBV12-3 or TRBV12-4, the J gene TRBJ1-2; no reliable D call. V was cut by 7 bases and J by 1 base, with 19 bases left in between. The CDR3 is 16 amino acids.